One and the same sample provided the 15 T cell receptor beta chains below, sequenced in a study of beta chain features in type 1 diabetes. These receptors lack a known antigen. Study findings and constraints: All four CD4+ subsets of Type 1 diabetes patients contained TCRB CDR3s that were moderately but significantly shorter.

Reverse transcribing all isolated RNA meant expressed TCRB transcripts were sequenced. Data came from immunoSEQ multiplex PCR; TCRdb stores just in-frame clones and leaves some out. The table has some 120,000 clones, around 16% seen once. Material for sequencing was central memory CD4+ T cells from blood. The source is a man aged 18 to 30 with type 1 diabetes.

The chain employs TRBV6-5 and TRBJ2-5; D remains unclear. The CDR3 sequence is 13 residues long. Trimming stripped 5 bases from V and 5 bases from J, with 12 bases between. Germline V gene data show CDR1 as MNHEY and CDR2 as SVGAGI. The CDR3 bases are TGTGCCAGCAGTCCACCGGGTCGCGAGACCCAGTACTTC. It yields the protein CASSPPGRETQYF.

This clone appeared a few times. The chain carries TRBV2 and TRBJ2-6; possible D gene TRBD2, 6 bases. Trimming cost V 7 bases and J 4 bases, with 17 bases left between them. Germline V gene lookup returns CDR1 SNHLY and CDR2 FYNNEI. The CDR3 totals 16 residues. For the CDR3, the DNA is TGTGCCAGCACCGGGGGAAGAGCATCCGGGGCCAACGTCCTGACTTTC. Amino acids: CASTGGRASGANVLTF.

Regarding this clone: Other DNA sequences from this sample encode an identical CDR3 as well. The CDR3 spells CASSLSYQETQYF. The CDR3 bases are TGTGCCAGCAGCTTAAGTTACCAAGAGACCCAGTACTTC. This chain uses TRBV7-3 with TRBJ2-5, with unresolved D. The CDR3 runs 13 residues. V lost 1 base and J lost 0, with 3 bases in between. In germline, CDR1 is SGHTA, CDR2 FQGTGA.

This chain links TRBV7-2 with TRBJ2-1; D remains ambiguous. V lost 3 bases, J lost 0 bases, and 3 bases lay in between. The CDR3 consists of 13 residues. Germline V gene lookup returns CDR1 SGHTA and CDR2 FQGNSA. The CDR3, as DNA: TGTGCCAGCAGCTTTGACTCCTACAATGAGCAGTTCTTC. This codes for CASSFDSYNEQFF. The full variable domain, with the rest looked up from reference TRBV7-2 and TRBJ2-1, is GAGVSQSPSNKVTEKGKDVELRCDPISGHTALYWYRQSLGQGLEFLIYFQGNSAPDKSGLPSDRFSAERTGGSVSTLTIQRTQQEDSAVYLCASSFDSYNEQFFGPGTRLTVL.

V and J are TRBV6-5 and TRBJ1-6, with D unclear. This CDR3 contains 16 residues. The V end was cut by 2 bases, the J end by 7 bases, with 15 bases between. Germline CDR1 and CDR2: MNHEY and SVGAGI. CDR3 sequence reads: CASSYRSPGPNSPLHF. DNA of the CDR3: TGTGCCAGCAGTTACAGGTCACCCGGCCCAAATTCACCCCTCCACTTT.

This clone was detected only a few times. The chain links TRBV10-3 to TRBJ1-1, with D unresolved. Germline assignment: CDR1 ENHRY and CDR2 SYGVKD. Trimming took 7 bases from V and 3 from J, leaving 0 bases between them. The CDR3 covers 9 residues. Here the CDR3 DNA reads TGTGCCATCAACACTGAAGCTTTCTTT. Translating it yields CAINTEAFF.

This clone occurred a few times. The chain combines TRBV7-2 with TRBJ2-3; 11 nucleotides line up with TRBD2. This CDR3 has 15 residues. V shed 5 bases and J 5 bases; nucleotides not matched to a gene: 6. Germline values: CDR1 SGHTA, CDR2 FQGNSA. This CDR3 is CASSPTSGGIDTQYF. In nucleotides, the CDR3 is TGTGCCAGCAGCCCAACTAGCGGGGGAATAGATACGCAGTATTTT.

The chain couples TRBV7-2 to TRBJ2-5, with D perhaps being TRBD1 or TRBD2 (6 bases each). V dropped 5 bases and J dropped 7 bases, with 14 bases sitting between them. CDR1 is SGHTA, CDR2 FQGNSA, per germline. The CDR3 is 13 residues long. In DNA form, the CDR3 reads TGTGCCAGCAGCATTACTAGGGGGGCGACCCAGTACTTC. This gives the protein CASSITRGATQYF.

The V gene is TRBV5-1, the J gene TRBJ2-7; the D is unclear. With 2 bases removed from V and 3 bases from J, the gap between germline ends came to 12 bases. Germline V gene lookup returns CDR1 SGHRS and CDR2 YFSETQ. This CDR3 spans 14 amino acids. CDR3 loop: CASSLLPSRYEQYF. For the CDR3, the DNA is TGCGCCAGCAGCTTACTCCCGAGCCGCTACGAGCAGTACTTC.

This clone was picked up a small number of times. V is TRBV12-5 and J is TRBJ2-2; tentative D call: TRBD2 (5 bases). The CDR3 runs to 13 residues. The germline V and J ends were trimmed by 2 bases and 5 bases, with 6 bases remaining between them. Germline lookup yields CDR1 LGHNT and CDR2 FRNRAP. This chain's CDR3 is CASGLTRTGELFF. CDR3 nucleotide sequence: TGTGCTAGTGGTTTGACTAGGACCGGGGAGCTGTTTTTT.

This clone was detected only a few times. The V gene is TRBV30, the J gene TRBJ1-3; TRBD1 matches 8 bases. Germline CDR1 and CDR2: GTSNPN and SVGIG (reference sequence). The CDR3 is 16 residues long. The V and J ends lost 4 bases and 4 bases, in that order; junction bases with no gene match: 12. As DNA, the CDR3 is TGTGCCTGGACAACCGGGACAGGCGCTCGAGGAAACACCATATATTTT. This codes for CAWTTGTGARGNTIYF.

This clone turned up a few times. This sequence joins TRBV6-1 and TRBJ2-7, with D perhaps matching TRBD1 (7 bases). This CDR3 contains 17 residues. CDR1 and CDR2 (germline): MNHNS, SASEGT. V lost 1 base and J 0 bases, leaving 16 bases between the germline ends. CDR3 region: CASSEGWRGRGSYEQYF. As DNA, the CDR3 is TGTGCCAGCAGTGAAGGGTGGAGGGGGCGCGGCTCCTACGAGCAGTACTTC.

V usage is TRBV6-6 and J usage is TRBJ2-3; TRBD2 aligns across 7 bases. Germline loops: CDR1 MNHNY, CDR2 SVGAGI (reference sequence). Germline trimming cut 6 bases from V and 4 bases from J; bases unmatched to any gene: 4. The CDR3 has 13 amino acids. The CDR3 DNA reads as TGTGCCAGCAGGGCGGGGGAGGCAGATACGCAGTATTTT. It codes for CASRAGEADTQYF.

This clone was picked up a small number of times. At the DNA level, this CDR3 is encoded by other sequences in the same sample as well. The chain is built from TRBV7-2 and TRBJ1-4; 8 positions match TRBD1. The CDR3 is made up of 14 amino acids. In germline, CDR1 is SGHTA, CDR2 FQGNSA. The junction had 7 bases not matched to a gene; V was cut back by 5 bases and J by 8 bases. Here the CDR3 reads CASSRQGRDEKLFF. DNA of the CDR3: TGTGCCAGCAGCCGACAGGGGAGGGACGAAAAACTGTTTTTT.

This chain joins TRBV2 and TRBJ1-3; 7 positions agree with TRBD1. Germline V CDR1 and CDR2: SNHLY, FYNNEI. The V segment lost 3 bases and the J segment 0 bases; nucleotides outside the gene matches: 11. The CDR3 runs 18 residues. The CDR3 region has the DNA TGTGCCAGCAGTGAGGGGATGACAGGGCTCGACTCTGGAAACACCATATATTTT. Translation: CASSEGMTGLDSGNTIYF. Full variable domain (remainder filled in from reference TRBV2 and TRBJ1-3): EPEVTQTPSHQVTQMGQEVILRCVPISNHLYFYWYRQILGQKVEFLVSFYNNEISEKSEIFDDQFSVERPDGSNFTLKIRSTKLEDSAMYFCASSEGMTGLDSGNTIYFGEGSWLTVV.